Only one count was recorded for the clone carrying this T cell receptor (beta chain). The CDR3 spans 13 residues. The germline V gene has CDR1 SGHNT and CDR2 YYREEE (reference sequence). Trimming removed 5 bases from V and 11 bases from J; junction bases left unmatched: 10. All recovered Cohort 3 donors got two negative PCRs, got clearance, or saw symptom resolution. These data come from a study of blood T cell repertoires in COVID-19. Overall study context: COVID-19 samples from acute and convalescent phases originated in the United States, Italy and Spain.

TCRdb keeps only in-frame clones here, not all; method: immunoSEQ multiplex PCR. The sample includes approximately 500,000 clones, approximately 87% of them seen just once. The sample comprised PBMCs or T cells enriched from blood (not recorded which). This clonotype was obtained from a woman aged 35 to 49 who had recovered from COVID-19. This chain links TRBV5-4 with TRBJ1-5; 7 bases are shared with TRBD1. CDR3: CASSRQGVSAQHF. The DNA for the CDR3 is TGTGCCAGCAGTCGGCAGGGGGTATCAGCCCAGCATTTT.